These 16 T cell receptor beta chains originate from one sample sequenced in a study of T cell repertoires in cytomegalovirus infection. These receptors have no identified antigens. TCRdb recomputed calls from the reads with MiXCR, one row per CDR3 protein. The sample lists about 920,000 distinct CDR3 sequences; 30% to 40% were seen once. The sample consisted of cultured CD8+ T cells from PBMCs, taken from culture after CMV antigen stimulation. The source of these receptors is a human donor in good health (CMV status not recorded). Some clones in this sample may be carry-over from other donors' samples.

In this sample, this clonotype turned up many times. The chain carries TRBV7-8 and TRBJ2-1; D remains ambiguous. V was trimmed by 8 bases and J by 2 bases, leaving 19 bases between them. CDR3 size: 16 residues. The V gene's germline CDR1 is SGHVS and CDR2 FQNEAQ. CDR3 in DNA: TGTGCCAGCTCCCCCGGCAGGACCCAGACCTACAATGAGCAGTTCTTC. As protein: CASSPGRTQTYNEQFF.

The chain is built from TRBV4-2 and TRBJ1-1; the D gene is possibly TRBD1 (6 bases). CDR3 length: 19 amino acids. Germline assignment: CDR1 LGHNA and CDR2 YNFKEQ. The ends were cut back, 3 bases at V and 3 bases at J, with 26 bases in the middle. In DNA, the CDR3 is TGTGCCAGCAGCCACCCCTTTTGGGCAGGGGAGGACGGTGACACTGAAGCTTTCTTT. Its protein is CASSHPFWAGEDGDTEAFF.

V is TRBV5-8 and J is TRBJ2-4; D might be TRBD1 or TRBD2, each matching 8 bases. The CDR3 contains 15 residues. Germline loops: CDR1 SGHTS, CDR2 YDEGEE. Trimming left V 4 bases short and J 4 bases short, with 15 bases between. The CDR3 here is CASSPGGTGKNIQYF. The CDR3 DNA sequence: TGTGCCAGCAGCCCGGGGGGGACAGGAAAAAACATTCAGTACTTC.

This clonotype was picked up a small number of times. V and J are TRBV12-3 or TRBV12-4 and TRBJ2-1; D is unclear. V was cut by 9 bases and J by 4 bases, with 13 bases left in between. There are 13 residues in the CDR3. Here the CDR3 reads CASAADAYNEQFF. The CDR3 DNA is TGTGCCAGTGCCGCGGACGCTTACAATGAGCAGTTCTTC.

This clonotype was counted only a few times. The chain recombines TRBV12-3 or TRBV12-4 with TRBJ1-1, with D perhaps TRBD1 (6 bases). The V end was cut by 1 base, the J end by 0 bases, with 12 bases between. The CDR3 length is 16 residues. CDR3 in amino acids: CASSLGDTFMNTEAFF. The CDR3 DNA is TGTGCCAGCAGTTTAGGGGACACCTTCATGAACACTGAAGCTTTCTTT.

The chain links TRBV28 to TRBJ2-3; the D is unclear. Trimming took 4 bases from V and 6 from J, leaving 17 bases between them. The CDR3 extends over 15 amino acids. Germline V lookup: CDR1 MDHEN, CDR2 SYDVKM. The chain's CDR3 is CASSSGPSLGDTQYF. In DNA form, the CDR3 reads TGTGCCAGCAGTTCCGGACCTTCTTTAGGGGATACGCAGTATTTT.

Written as DNA, the CDR3 is TGTGCCATCGGTTTGAATGGCTACACCTTC. Translated, it gives CAIGLNGYTF. This chain joins TRBV10-3 and TRBJ1-2; no firm D call. Trimming cost V 8 bases and J 6 bases, with 7 bases left between them. Germline loops: CDR1 ENHRY, CDR2 SYGVKD. The CDR3 length is 10 residues.

This clonotype was observed a few times. The chain couples TRBV7-9 to TRBJ1-2; D unresolved. Per the germline V gene, CDR1 is SEHNR and CDR2 is FQNEAQ (reference sequence). Trimming shortened V by 11 bases and J by 12 bases, and 16 bases separated the two germline ends. CDR3 length: 10 amino acids. The CDR3 DNA is TGTGCCGTCTTCCAGCTACGCCACACCTTC. It translates to CAVFQLRHTF.

This clonotype was seen only a few times. This chain links TRBV20-1 with TRBJ1-2; D gene ambiguous. The CDR3 runs to 13 residues. In germline, CDR1 is DFQATT, CDR2 SNEGSKA (reference sequence). Trimming shortened V by 4 bases and J by 0 bases, and 9 bases separated the two germline ends. Here the CDR3 reads CSATNTANYGYTF. CDR3 DNA: TGCAGTGCTACCAATACAGCTAACTATGGCTACACCTTC.

V gene TRBV7-9 combines with J gene TRBJ2-5; D gene unclear. The V end lost 7 bases, the J end lost 5 bases, and 17 bases lay between the germline ends. The CDR3 runs to 14 residues. Germline V gene sequence: CDR1 SEHNR, CDR2 FQNEAQ (reference sequence). The CDR3 is CASTPGWARETQYF. As DNA, the CDR3 is TGTGCCAGCACCCCAGGTTGGGCACGGGAGACCCAGTACTTC.

This clonotype was counted only a few times. The V gene is TRBV28, the J gene TRBJ1-5; 10 positions agree with TRBD1. Trimming removed 6 bases from V and 2 bases from J; junction bases left unmatched: 13. Germline assignment: CDR1 MDHEN and CDR2 SYDVKM. CDR3 length equals 18 residues. Written as DNA, the CDR3 is TGTGCCAGCAGACCCGTCCGAAGGACAGGGGGACGCAATCAGCCCCAGCATTTT. Amino acids: CASRPVRRTGGRNQPQHF.

Here the CDR3 DNA reads TGTGCCAGCAGTTTAGTGGGGGGGTATGGCACAGATACGCAGTATTTT. This sequence encodes CASSLVGGYGTDTQYF. The V call is TRBV27, the J call TRBJ2-3, with TRBD2 identical over 7 bases. The germline gives CDR1 MNHEY, CDR2 SMNVEV (reference sequence). Trimming removed 2 bases from V and 1 base from J; junction bases left unmatched: 6. The CDR3 covers 16 residues.

J is TRBJ1-1 and V is TRBV6-5, with 10 positions matching TRBD1. This CDR3 has 15 amino acids. The V segment lost 4 bases and the J segment 4 bases; nucleotides outside the gene matches: 6. The germline V gene has CDR1 MNHEY and CDR2 SVGAGI. The CDR3 bases are TGTGCCAGCAGTTTGCCGGGACAGGGGACCACTGAAGCTTTCTTT. This sequence encodes CASSLPGQGTTEAFF.

The chain uses TRBV5-5 and TRBJ1-4, with TRBD1 matching over 8 bases. Germline CDR1 SGHKS, CDR2 YYEKEE (reference sequence). The CDR3 is 15 residues long. Trimming cost V 5 bases and J 2 bases; bases outside gene matches: 5. The CDR3 DNA follows: TGTGCCAGCAGGCCCAGGGGGCGGACTAATGAAAAACTGTTTTTT. Amino acids: CASRPRGRTNEKLFF.

V and J are TRBV11-1 and TRBJ1-2; D is perhaps TRBD1 (6 bases). The CDR3 extends over 14 amino acids. Trimming left V 1 base short and J 6 bases short, with 12 bases between. Germline assignment: CDR1 SGHAT and CDR2 FQDESV (reference sequence). The chain's CDR3 is CASSLELGADGYTF. In nucleotides, the CDR3 is TGTGCCAGCAGCTTAGAATTGGGGGCGGATGGCTACACCTTC.

This clonotype has just a few counts. The V call is TRBV19, the J call TRBJ1-1, with D unresolved. The CDR3 spans 15 residues. CDR1 is LNHDA and CDR2 is SQIVND in the germline V gene (reference sequence). V was clipped by 1 base and J by 0 bases, with 9 bases between them. The CDR3 loop is CASSIGEAMNTEAFF. CDR3 DNA: TGTGCCAGTAGTATAGGAGAGGCAATGAACACTGAAGCTTTCTTT.